In this sample, the clone carrying this TCR beta chain turned up once. Patients in Seattle were enrolled during active infection, then followed longitudinally. The data were produced by immunoSEQ multiplex PCR, yet TCRdb's version contains in-frame clones alone and is incomplete. The sample holds some 450,000 clones, approximately 90% seen once. The sample is drawn from a study of blood T cell repertoires in COVID-19. Study-level information: From T cells, B-cell-depleted T cells, or PBMCs came the material, which was cDNA or gDNA.

V lost 0 bases, J lost 2 bases, and 13 bases lay in between. The CDR3 is made up of 16 amino acids. CDR1 is WSHSY and CDR2 is SAAADI in the germline V gene. The sample was peripheral blood. The chain carries TRBV10-2 and TRBJ1-2; a weak D match, TRBD1 (5 bases). This TCR came from a man between 18 and 35 years old with COVID-19, enrolled during active disease. The CDR3 DNA reads TGCGCCAGCAGTGAGTCGGCAGGGAGGAGGAACTATGGCTACACCTTC. Encoded protein: CASSESAGRRNYGYTF.